The next 31 T cell receptor beta chains were all read from a single sample in a study of vaccination effects on CD4 cells after COVID-19 (dated by TCRdb to the early 2020s). The ViraFEST assay stimulated PBMC with viral peptide pools and then used TCR sequencing to identify antigen-specific CD4+ T cell clonotypes by expansion. After less than 13 days of culture, CD4+ T cells were isolated with the EasySep CD4+ T cell isolation kit. Each participant received two doses of an mRNA SARS-CoV-2 vaccine, either BNT162b2 or mRNA-1273. The library was obtained by the immunoSEQ multiplex PCR assay. This immuneACCESS table, as held by TCRdb, lists in-frame sequences with V and J called but not all clones. Of the missing ones, under half trace to an unresolved V gene in checked studies; the others have no known cause. In this sample the table shows about 38,000 clones, about 80% of which occur a single time. Of the sample, around 2% is held by the ten largest clones.

These receptors have no identified antigens. The starting material was CD4+ T cells from PBMCs cultured with HCoV-NL63 spike peptides, obtained after COVID-19 vaccination. The sample's cell subset or site label, decoded: HCoV-NL63 spike overlapping peptide pool stimulation. These receptors came from a human donor who received a COVID-19 vaccine. Some clones in this sample may be carry-over from other donors' samples.

The chain combines TRBV5-6 with TRBJ2-7, with D hard to call. Deletions cut 5 bases from V and 7 bases from J, with 13 bases between. Germline V gives CDR1 SGHDT, CDR2 YYEEEE. The CDR3 spans 12 residues. The CDR3: CASSLSPWEQYV. The CDR3 bases are TGTGCCAGCAGTCTTAGTCCCTGGGAGCAGTACGTC.

This sequence joins TRBV29-1 and TRBJ1-3; D call uncertain. Trimming shortened V by 4 bases and J by 0 bases, and 7 bases separated the two germline ends. Germline assignment: CDR1 SQVTM and CDR2 ANQGSEA. This CDR3 is 13 amino acids long. CDR3 in DNA: TGCAGCGTTGTTGTAAACTCTGGAAACACCATATATTTT. Protein: CSVVVNSGNTIYF. Full variable domain (remainder filled in from reference TRBV29-1 and TRBJ1-3): SAVISQKPSRDICQRGTSLTIQCQVDSQVTMMFWYRQQPGQSLTLIATANQGSEATYESGFVIDKFPISRPNLTFSTLTVSNMSPEDSSIYLCSVVVNSGNTIYFGEGSWLTVV.

A word on this clone: Compared with germline, one end of the junction differs, possibly owing to a read error. The CDR3 reads CANSPGLQETQYF. In nucleotides, the CDR3 is TGTGCCAACTCACCGGGACTACAAGAGACCCAGTACTTC. The V call is TRBV18, the J call TRBJ2-5; 7 bases are shared with TRBD2. CDR3 length equals 13 residues. The germline V gene has CDR1 KGHSH and CDR2 LQKENI.

CDR3 sequence reads: CASSYSSAIRQPQHF. DNA of the CDR3: TGTGCCAGCAGTTACTCGAGCGCAATACGACAGCCCCAGCATTTT. This chain connects TRBV6-5 to TRBJ1-5; D remains unclear. Germline CDR1 and CDR2: MNHEY and SVGAGI. Deletions cut 0 bases from V and 7 bases from J, with 13 bases between. The CDR3 sequence is 15 residues long.

The V and J genes are TRBV3-1 (or the pseudogene TRBV3-2) and TRBJ2-2, with 8 bases lining up with TRBD2. With 2 bases clipped from V and 7 bases from J, the junction kept 6 bases outside the gene matches. The CDR3 has 15 amino acids. Germline CDR1 LGHDT, CDR2 YNNKEL (reference sequence). This CDR3 reads CASSQLGGASGELFF. In DNA form, the CDR3 reads TGTGCCAGCAGCCAACTCGGGGGGGCAAGCGGGGAGCTGTTTTTT.

The chain couples TRBV5-5 to TRBJ2-5; possible D gene TRBD2, 5 bases. Trimming took 3 bases from V and 5 from J, leaving 11 bases between them. This CDR3 region has 13 residues. Germline assignment: CDR1 SGHKS and CDR2 YYEKEE (reference sequence). DNA for the CDR3: TGTGCCAGCAGCTCGGCGGGCAGGGAGACCCAGTACTTC. Residues: CASSSAGRETQYF.

This rearrangement joins TRBV10-3 to TRBJ2-1; 9 bases map to TRBD1. V shed 8 bases and J 6 bases; nucleotides not matched to a gene: 2. From germline, CDR1 is ENHRY and CDR2 SYGVKD. The CDR3 loop spans 12 amino acids. In DNA form, the CDR3 reads TGTGCCATCCGGGGACAGGGCAATGAGCAGTTCTTC. Amino acid sequence: CAIRGQGNEQFF.

This chain links TRBV4-3 with TRBJ2-2; tentatively, D is TRBD1 (6 bases). Germline loops: CDR1 LGHNA, CDR2 YSLEER. The V gene lost 3 bases and the J gene lost 5 bases, with 19 bases spanning the gap. This CDR3 region has 17 residues. The CDR3 region is CASSHFLPGVGTGELFF. The DNA for the CDR3 is TGCGCCAGCAGCCACTTTCTGCCAGGGGTGGGTACCGGGGAGCTGTTTTTT.

This chain joins TRBV6-2 or TRBV6-3 and TRBJ2-5; no clear D gene. Trimming pared 1 base from V and 2 bases from J, leaving 5 bases between. CDR3 length equals 13 residues. The germline CDR1 and CDR2 sequences are MNHEY and SVGEGT. CDR3 region: CASSYWVQETQYF. The CDR3 nucleotides are TGTGCCAGCAGTTACTGGGTTCAAGAGACCCAGTACTTC.

J is TRBJ2-3 and V is TRBV29-1; D tentatively reads TRBD1 or TRBD2 (6 bases each). The germline gives CDR1 SQVTM, CDR2 ANQGSEA. V lost 2 bases and J lost 1, with 13 bases in between. The CDR3 consists of 15 residues. Here the CDR3 reads CSVEFSGARTDTQYF. The CDR3 nucleotides read TGCAGCGTTGAATTCTCGGGGGCTCGCACAGATACGCAGTATTTT.

The chain recombines TRBV6-1 with TRBJ2-5, with D possibly being TRBD1 or TRBD2 (6 bases each). The CDR3 covers 14 residues. Trimming shortened V by 3 bases and J by 5 bases, and 13 bases separated the two germline ends. Looked up from germline, CDR1 is MNHNS and CDR2 is SASEGT. This chain's CDR3 is CASSDWGARETQYF. For the CDR3, the DNA is TGTGCCAGCAGTGATTGGGGGGCCAGGGAGACCCAGTACTTC.

The V gene is TRBV5-3, the J gene TRBJ1-5, with D possibly TRBD1 on 6 matching bases. TRBV5-3 is an ORF, and what it does is uncertain. This CDR3 is built from 16 residues. Trimming took 1 base from V and 3 from J, leaving 14 bases between them. The CDR3 loop reads CARSLLRGRANQPQHF. The DNA for the CDR3 is TGTGCCAGAAGCTTGCTCAGGGGTAGGGCCAATCAGCCCCAGCATTTT.

The genes are TRBV10-2 and TRBJ2-3; no definite D call. The germline V gene encodes CDR1 WSHSY and CDR2 SAAADI. The germline V and J ends were trimmed by 7 bases and 2 bases, with 10 bases remaining between them. The CDR3 runs 13 residues. The DNA of the CDR3 is TGCGCCAGCATTGGCAGCCCCACAGATACGCAGTATTTT. Protein sequence: CASIGSPTDTQYF.

The chain joins TRBV5-1 to TRBJ2-1; tentatively, D is TRBD1 or TRBD2 (5 bases each). Deletions cut 3 bases from V and 4 bases from J, with 17 bases between. The germline V gene has CDR1 SGHRS and CDR2 YFSETQ. This CDR3 has 16 amino acids. CDR3 in amino acids: CASSSQPGTLYNEQFF. For the CDR3, the DNA is TGCGCCAGCAGCTCCCAGCCAGGGACGTTATACAATGAGCAGTTCTTC.

This clone has just a few counts. The genes are TRBV14 and TRBJ1-2; D is perhaps TRBD1 (6 bases). Germline loops: CDR1 SGHDN, CDR2 FVKESK. V was clipped by 1 base and J by 2 bases, with 11 bases between them. This CDR3 region has 15 residues. The CDR3 DNA reads TGTGCCAGCAGCCAAGCAGGGGCCATCAACTATGGCTACACCTTC. Translated: CASSQAGAINYGYTF.

The chain has TRBV3-1 (or the pseudogene TRBV3-2) and TRBJ1-4; D is ambiguous. The ends were cut back, 3 bases at V and 0 bases at J, with 8 bases in the middle. CDR3 size: 15 residues. Germline CDR1 LGHDT, CDR2 YNNKEL (reference sequence). In DNA, the CDR3 is TGTGCCAGCAGCCAGCGGGGTTCAACTAATGAAAAACTGTTTTTT. It yields the protein CASSQRGSTNEKLFF.

The chain joins TRBV21-1 to TRBJ1-2; TRBD1 is taken as the D call from the table, unchecked against the DNA. TRBV21-1 is noted as a pseudogene. The CDR3 consists of 15 residues. The CDR3 DNA reads as TGTGCCAGCAGCAAAGGGGGGACAGCTAACTATGGCTACACCTTC. Translation gives CASSKGGTANYGYTF.

The genes are TRBV3-1 (or the pseudogene TRBV3-2) and TRBJ2-1; D gene ambiguous. Trimming removed 0 bases at V and 1 base at J, with 7 bases between. The CDR3 runs to 15 residues. Germline V gene data show CDR1 as LGHDT and CDR2 as YNNKEL (reference sequence). The chain's CDR3 is CASSQDIRSYNEQFF. DNA of the CDR3: TGTGCCAGCAGCCAAGATATCAGGTCCTACAATGAGCAGTTCTTC.

This chain joins TRBV7-9 and TRBJ2-7; D is perhaps TRBD1 or TRBD2 (7 bases each). V was clipped by 5 bases and J by 10 bases, with 18 bases between them. The CDR3 spans 13 residues. Germline values: CDR1 SEHNR, CDR2 FQNEAQ (reference sequence). CDR3 coding DNA: TGTGCCAGCAGCATTAGCGGGCAGGGGGTTCAGTACGTC. Protein product: CASSISGQGVQYV.

This chain connects TRBV7-2 to TRBJ1-2; no definite D call. CDR3 length: 13 residues. The V and J ends lost 6 bases and 4 bases respectively, with 12 bases between them. The germline V gene encodes CDR1 SGHTA and CDR2 FQGNSA. The CDR3 coding sequence is TGTGCCAGCAGTTACGACAAAGCCTATGGCTACACCTTC. The encoded protein is CASSYDKAYGYTF. Combining the CDR3 with reference TRBV7-2 and TRBJ1-2 gives the whole variable domain GAGVSQSPSNKVTEKGKDVELRCDPISGHTALYWYRQSLGQGLEFLIYFQGNSAPDKSGLPSDRFSAERTGGSVSTLTIQRTQQEDSAVYLCASSYDKAYGYTFGSGTRLTVV.

This clone was seen only a few times. V is TRBV9 and J is TRBJ1-1; D is uncertain. Germline V gene lookup returns CDR1 SGDLS and CDR2 YYNGEE. V dropped 3 bases and J dropped 3 bases, with 12 bases sitting between them. The CDR3 consists of 14 residues. The CDR3 here is CASSAQVRDTEAFF. As DNA, the CDR3 is TGTGCCAGCAGCGCCCAGGTAAGGGACACTGAAGCTTTCTTT.

V is TRBV10-2 and J is TRBJ2-1, with D possibly being TRBD1 (5 bases). Deletions cut 2 bases from V and 3 bases from J, with 8 bases between. The CDR3 is 14 residues long. Per the germline V gene, CDR1 is WSHSY and CDR2 is SAAADI. CDR3 bases: TGCGCCAGCAGTGAGCTAGACAGCTACAATGAGCAGTTCTTC. Encoded protein: CASSELDSYNEQFF.

In its sample, this clone was seen once. The chain combines TRBV30 with TRBJ2-1; possibly TRBD2 for D (5 bases). The V gene lost 0 bases and the J gene lost 6 bases, with 18 bases spanning the gap. The CDR3 consists of 16 residues. Germline-derived CDR1 and CDR2 are GTSNPN and SVGIG (reference sequence). The CDR3 DNA reads TGTGCCTGGAGTGTACATCCCCGGGGTCTGGGCAATGAGCAGTTCTTC. Translation: CAWSVHPRGLGNEQFF.

The gene calls are TRBV19 and TRBJ1-2; 7 bases map to TRBD1. Germline V lookup: CDR1 LNHDA, CDR2 SQIVND (reference sequence). The J segment lost 6 bases and the V segment lost 4 bases, leaving 8 bases of the junction unmatched. This CDR3 spans 14 amino acids. CDR3 amino acids: CASSTRDSLHGYTF. DNA of the CDR3: TGTGCCAGTAGTACACGGGACAGCCTCCATGGCTACACCTTC.

The chain recombines TRBV3-1 (or the pseudogene TRBV3-2) with TRBJ1-1; the match to TRBD1 covers 9 bases. The V gene's germline CDR1 is LGHDT and CDR2 YNNKEL (reference sequence). After removal of 4 bases from V and 3 bases from J, the junction contained 9 bases not matched to a gene. CDR3 size: 16 residues. In DNA form, the CDR3 reads TGTGCCAGCAGCCTCCCCGAGACAGGGGGTCACACTGAAGCTTTCTTT. This gives the protein CASSLPETGGHTEAFF.

The rearrangement joins TRBV10-3 to TRBJ1-2; a possible D gene is TRBD1 (6 bases). CDR3 length: 15 amino acids. CDR1 is ENHRY and CDR2 is SYGVKD in the germline V gene. The V and J ends lost 0 bases and 0 bases respectively, with 8 bases between them. CDR3 amino acids: CAISESGAANYGYTF. The CDR3 DNA follows: TGTGCCATCAGTGAGTCGGGGGCAGCTAACTATGGCTACACCTTC.

V and J are TRBV18 and TRBJ2-7, with D possibly being TRBD1 (6 bases). Germline CDR1 KGHSH, CDR2 LQKENI. This CDR3 spans 13 amino acids. Trimming cost V 6 bases and J 7 bases, with 16 bases left between them. In nucleotides, the CDR3 is TGTGCCAGCTCGCCTAACAGGGCGGGTGAGCAGTACGTC. This gives the protein CASSPNRAGEQYV.

The CDR3 nucleotides read TGTGCCAGTAGTCAAGGGACAGTCAACTCTGGGGCCAACGTCCTGACTTTC. Translating it yields CASSQGTVNSGANVLTF. The chain is built from TRBV19 and TRBJ2-6, with TRBD1 matching 7 bases. The CDR3 length is 17 residues. V was clipped by 5 bases and J by 0 bases; unmatched bases: 7. Germline-derived CDR1 and CDR2 are LNHDA and SQIVND (reference sequence). Filled out from reference TRBV19 and TRBJ2-6, the complete variable domain reads DGGITQSPKYLFRKEGQNVTLSCEQNLNHDAMYWYRQDPGQGLRLIYYSQIVNDFQKGDIAEGYSVSREKKESFPLTVTSAQKNPTAFYLCASSQGTVNSGANVLTFGAGSRLTVL.

This rearrangement joins TRBV5-1 to TRBJ1-2, with 8 bases lining up with TRBD1. V shed 4 bases, J shed 5 bases, and the junction held 7 bases outside the gene matches. This CDR3 has 14 residues. The V gene's germline CDR1 is SGHRS and CDR2 YFSETQ. CDR3 protein: CASSIGTGPYGYTF. CDR3 DNA: TGCGCCAGCAGCATTGGGACAGGACCGTATGGCTACACCTTC.

J is TRBJ1-3 and V is TRBV28; D might be TRBD1 (6 bases). The V gene's germline CDR1 is MDHEN and CDR2 SYDVKM. The ends were cut back, 8 bases at V and 2 bases at J, with 22 bases in the middle. The CDR3 length is 17 residues. DNA for the CDR3: TGTGCCAGCCATAGCCCGCATCCTGGGACAACTGGAAACACCATATATTTT. Protein product: CASHSPHPGTTGNTIYF.

As DNA, the CDR3 is TGCGCCAGCAGCTTGGCTAGCGGGGGCACAGATACGCAGTATTTT. Amino acids: CASSLASGGTDTQYF. The chain links TRBV5-1 to TRBJ2-3; 9 bases agree with TRBD2. V was pared by 0 bases and J by 1 base, with 0 bases of the junction left unmatched. The CDR3 loop spans 15 amino acids. Per the germline V gene, CDR1 is SGHRS and CDR2 is YFSETQ.